These T cell receptor beta chains were read from a single sample in a study of cytomegalovirus exposure and HLA in healthy donors. The assay was immunoSEQ multiplex PCR, and TCRdb's table has in-frame clones only and misses some. This table has approximately 73,000 clones, 60% to 75% appearing once. Sequences were obtained from PBMCs. The receptors derive from a man aged 65 to 85 in good health and CMV-seronegative. Both conserved end residues are part of each CDR3.

J,V,length,CDR3
TRBJ2-5,TRBV7-7,14,CASSLTLDSGTQYF
TRBJ2-1,TRBV4-3,15,CASSKERGVYNEQFF
TRBJ1-4,TRBV27,12,CASSRLRGQLVF
TRBJ2-7,TRBV19,14,CASSIATGRTEKYF
TRBJ1-2,TRBV5-6,15,CASSLGAGVSYGYTF
TRBJ2-5,TRBV25-1,16,CASSDRGRGLTETQYF
TRBJ2-3,TRBV12-5,15,CASGLGREGADTQYF
TRBJ1-3,TRBV30,15,CAWSVLGTGRNTIYF
TRBJ2-5,TRBV6-5,13,CASRNTVAETQYF
TRBJ2-5,TRBV29-1,14,CSVDGLAGLETQYF
TRBJ1-3,TRBV7-9,12,CSSSPAGYTIYF
TRBJ1-6,TRBV5-6,15,CASSLGGSNNSPLHF
TRBJ2-2,TRBV28,17,CASSWGGTRGLGGELFF
TRBJ1-2,TRBV18,15,CASSPREGLNYGYTF
TRBJ2-2,TRBV30,16,CAWNRWVSGNTGELFF
TRBJ2-6,TRBV2,17,CASMRGQGARGANVLTF
TRBJ2-5,TRBV30,15,CAWSVSGQGGETQYF
TRBJ2-1,TRBV28,14,CASIQGSSYNEQFF
TRBJ2-6,TRBV5-8,16,CASSRDSISGANVLTF
TRBJ1-4,TRBV18,21,CASSPPNIRVHVSATNEKLFF
-,TRBV11-2,19,CASSSLGRQGNQKGYEQYF
TRBJ1-1,TRBV5-1,13,CASTVGGGTEAFF
TRBJ1-4,TRBV9,15,CASSPGMDRVPNVFF
TRBJ2-1,TRBV11-2,14,CASSLGSSYNEQFF
TRBJ1-2,TRBV5-1,14,CASSLDRGNYGYTF